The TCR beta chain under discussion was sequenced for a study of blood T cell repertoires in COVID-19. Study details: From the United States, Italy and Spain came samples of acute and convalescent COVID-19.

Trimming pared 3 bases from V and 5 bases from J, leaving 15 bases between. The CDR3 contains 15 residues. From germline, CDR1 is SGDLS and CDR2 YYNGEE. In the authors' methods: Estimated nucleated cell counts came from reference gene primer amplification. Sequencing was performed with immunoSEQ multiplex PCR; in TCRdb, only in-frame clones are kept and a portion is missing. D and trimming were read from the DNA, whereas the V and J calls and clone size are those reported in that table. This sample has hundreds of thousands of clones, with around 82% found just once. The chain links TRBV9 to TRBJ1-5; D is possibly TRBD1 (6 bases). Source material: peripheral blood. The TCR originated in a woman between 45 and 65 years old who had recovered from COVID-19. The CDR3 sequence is CASSGQAGEHQPQHF. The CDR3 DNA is TGTGCCAGCAGCGGCCAAGCAGGGGAGCATCAGCCCCAGCATTTT.